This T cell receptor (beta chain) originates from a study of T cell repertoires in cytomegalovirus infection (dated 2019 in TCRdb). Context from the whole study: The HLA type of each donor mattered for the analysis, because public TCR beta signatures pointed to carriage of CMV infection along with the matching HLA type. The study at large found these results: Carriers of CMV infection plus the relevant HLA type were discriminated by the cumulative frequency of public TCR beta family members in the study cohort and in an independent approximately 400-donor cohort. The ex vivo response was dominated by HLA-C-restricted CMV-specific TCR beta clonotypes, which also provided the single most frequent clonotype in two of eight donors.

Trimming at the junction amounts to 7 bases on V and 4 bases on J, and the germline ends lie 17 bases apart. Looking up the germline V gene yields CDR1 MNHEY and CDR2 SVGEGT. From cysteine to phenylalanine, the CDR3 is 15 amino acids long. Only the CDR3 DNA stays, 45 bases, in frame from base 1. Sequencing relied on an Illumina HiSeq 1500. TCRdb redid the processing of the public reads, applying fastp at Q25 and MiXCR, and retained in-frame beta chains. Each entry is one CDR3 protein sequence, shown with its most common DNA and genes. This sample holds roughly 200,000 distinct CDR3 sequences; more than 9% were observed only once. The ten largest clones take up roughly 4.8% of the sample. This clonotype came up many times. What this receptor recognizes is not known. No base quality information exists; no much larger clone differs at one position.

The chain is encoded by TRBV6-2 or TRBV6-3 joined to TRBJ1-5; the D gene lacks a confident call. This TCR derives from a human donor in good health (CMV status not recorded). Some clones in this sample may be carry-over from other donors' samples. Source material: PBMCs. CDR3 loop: CASNNLIDPNQPQHF. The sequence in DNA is TGTGCCAGCAATAATCTTATTGACCCGAATCAGCCCCAGCATTTT.